This T cell receptor (beta chain) was recovered during a study of T cells in Graves' hyperthyroidism and ophthalmopathy. The ends were cut back, 3 bases at V and 1 base at J, with 11 bases in the middle. From germline, CDR1 is MRHNA and CDR2 SNTAGT. The length of the CDR3 is 15 residues. Patients aged 18 to 65 had newly diagnosed hyperthyroidism lasting under 2 months. A note on this clonotype: The antigen remains unidentified.

Amplification yielded TCR beta CDR3 regions, with RNA transcripts as the source. First-round RT-PCR with HTBI primers amplified the TCR CDR3 region. TCRdb used MiXCR to reprocess the multiplex PCR reads, holding one entry per CDR3 protein. The table has roughly 170,000 distinct CDR3 sequences, 9.4% seen once. Findings of the study overall: Ophthalmopathy was predicted by the model a median of approximately 6 months ahead of onset. Most clonotypes expanded in thyroid above 0.001 were likewise present in blood.

The chain employs TRBV6-4 and TRBJ2-3; D perhaps matches TRBD1 (5 bases). Sequencing was done on a sample of blood. The receptor was derived from a woman aged 18-35 years with Graves' hyperthyroidism that later progressed to Graves' ophthalmopathy. In DNA, the CDR3 is TGTGCCAGCAGTGAAGGGGAAGGGGGCACAGATACGCAGTATTTT. It yields the protein CASSEGEGGTDTQYF.